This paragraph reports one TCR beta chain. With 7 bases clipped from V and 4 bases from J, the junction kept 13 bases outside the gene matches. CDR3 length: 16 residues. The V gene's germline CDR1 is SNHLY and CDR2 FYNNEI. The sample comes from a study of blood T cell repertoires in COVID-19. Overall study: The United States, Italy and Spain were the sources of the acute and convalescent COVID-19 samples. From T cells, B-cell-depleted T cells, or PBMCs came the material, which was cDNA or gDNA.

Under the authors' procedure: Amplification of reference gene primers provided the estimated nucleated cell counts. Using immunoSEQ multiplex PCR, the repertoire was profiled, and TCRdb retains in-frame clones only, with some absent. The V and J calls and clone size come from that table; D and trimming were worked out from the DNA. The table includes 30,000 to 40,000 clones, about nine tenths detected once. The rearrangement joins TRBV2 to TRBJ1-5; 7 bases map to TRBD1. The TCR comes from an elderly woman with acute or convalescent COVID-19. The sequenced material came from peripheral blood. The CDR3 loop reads CASTGPGGSRNQPQHF. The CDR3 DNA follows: TGTGCCAGCACCGGTCCAGGGGGAAGTAGGAATCAGCCCCAGCATTTT.